The sequence of this T cell receptor beta chain was determined in a study of regulatory T cells in long-lasting Graves disease. Study-wide results and caveats: In persistent patients, shared public clonotypes (under 3,000) outnumbered those in new patients (approximately 970). Patients with persistent disease showed a bias toward TRBV28, TRBJ1-2 and TRBJ2-5.

This clonotype has only a few counts. What it recognizes is unknown. The CDR3 has 10 amino acids. Trimming pared 3 bases from V and 8 bases from J, leaving 7 bases between. Germline V gene data show CDR1 as SQVTM and CDR2 as ANQGSEA. The time point denotes: persistent/refractory GD, antithyroid drugs over 5 years with positive TRAb. Making the TCR library involved RNA that had been extracted from PBMCs. Libraries of TCR beta came from iRepertoire HTBI primers plus Arm-PCR of CDR3 regions. One entry per CDR3 protein results from TCRdb running MiXCR on the multiplex PCR reads. The sample contains roughly 500,000 distinct CDR3 sequences, around a fifth of which appear only once.

The rearrangement joins TRBV29-1 to TRBJ1-1; maybe TRBD1 (5 bases). This specimen consisted of peripheral blood mononuclear cells (PBMCs), obtained when the disease was refractory, from a patient treated with antithyroid drugs. The origin of this receptor is a female donor with Graves disease. The CDR3 region is CSVDPGEAFF. CDR3 coding DNA: TGCAGCGTTGATCCAGGGGAAGCTTTCTTT.